This T cell receptor beta chain was profiled in a study of technical replicates of blood from a few donors. Only in-frame clones appear in the TCRdb table, and some are missing; sequencing was by immunoSEQ multiplex PCR. In the table there are fewer than 100,000 clones, approximately 94% of which are singletons. This CDR3 has 16 residues. V was pared by 2 bases and J by 5 bases, with 15 bases between. Germline-derived CDR1 and CDR2 are MNHNY and SVGAGI (reference sequence). Sample: T cells isolated from PBMCs. The chain joins TRBV6-6 to TRBJ2-2; weak D call: TRBD2 (6 bases). This clonotype originated in a human donor in good health. Written as DNA, the CDR3 is TGTGCCAGCAGTTACCCCGGGACTCCTGGGACCGGGGAGCTGTTTTTT. It codes for CASSYPGTPGTGELFF.